Listed here are 20 T cell receptor beta chains from one sample, sequenced in a study of T cells in narcolepsy. The assay was immunoSEQ multiplex PCR, and TCRdb's table has in-frame clones only and misses some. The profile covers fewer than 30,000 clones, with more than 80% appearing a single time and roughly 1.4% taken by the ten largest. Sequenced input: CD45RA- memory CD4+ T cells from PBMCs. These receptors were obtained from a human donor with narcolepsy.

V and J are TRBV6-1 and TRBJ1-1; the D is unclear. The CDR3 has 12 amino acids. Between the trimmed V and J ends, which lost 5 bases and 3 bases, there was a span of 7 bases. Germline V gene data show CDR1 as MNHNS and CDR2 as SASEGT. In DNA, the CDR3 is TGTGCCAGCAGTTCCTACGACACTGAAGCTTTCTTT. It is translated as CASSSYDTEAFF.

This chain joins TRBV5-4 and TRBJ2-3; a possible D gene is TRBD2 (5 bases). Trimming stripped 4 bases from V and 6 bases from J, with 9 bases between. From germline, CDR1 is SGHNT and CDR2 YYREEE (reference sequence). The CDR3 totals 12 residues. The CDR3 nucleotides are TGTGCCAGCAGCCCCAGGAGGGATACGCAGTATTTT. It specifies CASSPRRDTQYF.

The chain uses TRBV7-2 and TRBJ2-2; 9 nucleotides match TRBD2. With 5 bases clipped from V and 1 base from J, the junction kept 5 bases outside the gene matches. CDR1 SGHTA and CDR2 FQGNSA come from the germline V gene. This CDR3 spans 16 amino acids. The CDR3 protein is CASSPGTSRNTGELFF. The CDR3 DNA reads as TGTGCCAGCAGCCCTGGGACTAGCAGGAACACCGGGGAGCTGTTTTTT.

The J gene is TRBJ2-7, the V gene TRBV18; D remains ambiguous. This CDR3 contains 15 residues. V lost 3 bases to trimming and J lost 1 base, with 13 bases between them. Per the germline V gene, CDR1 is KGHSH and CDR2 is LQKENI. CDR3 sequence: CASSPTSTGSYEQYF. CDR3 nucleotide sequence: TGTGCCAGCTCACCCACCTCTACGGGTTCCTACGAGCAGTACTTC.

This chain uses TRBV18 with TRBJ2-2; weak D call: TRBD1 (6 bases). Trimming took off 2 bases at V and 7 bases at J, with 11 bases between the two ends. CDR1 and CDR2 (germline): KGHSH, LQKENI. The CDR3 contains 14 residues. CDR3 amino acids: CASSPDRMVGELFF. In DNA form, the CDR3 reads TGTGCCAGCTCACCAGACAGGATGGTCGGGGAGCTGTTTTTT.

V usage is TRBV11-3 and J usage is TRBJ1-1; D gene unclear. This CDR3 is 15 amino acids long. Germline V gene sequence: CDR1 SGHNT, CDR2 YENEEA. The V end lost 4 bases, the J end lost 4 bases, and 16 bases lay between the germline ends. The CDR3, as DNA: TGTGCCAGCAGCTCGAACAGCGGTCTTGGCACTGAAGCTTTCTTT. It yields the protein CASSSNSGLGTEAFF.

The table lists this clone with a few counts. CDR3: CASSTGTGLGNTIYF. CDR3 bases: TGTGCCAGCAGCACCGGGACAGGGTTAGGAAACACCATATATTTT. The chain joins TRBV7-6 to TRBJ1-3; TRBD1 matches 9 bases. CDR3 length: 15 residues. J gave up 4 bases and V 5 bases, and 6 bases lay outside the gene matches. Per the germline V gene, CDR1 is SGHVS and CDR2 is FNYEAQ.

The chain recombines TRBV7-2 with TRBJ2-1; D uncertain. Trimming took off 7 bases at V and 6 bases at J, with 13 bases between the two ends. This CDR3 comprises 13 residues. Per the germline V gene, CDR1 is SGHTA and CDR2 is FQGNSA. CDR3 amino acids: CASTPDFSNEQFF. CDR3 nucleotides: TGTGCCAGCACCCCCGACTTTTCCAATGAGCAGTTCTTC.

CDR3 nucleotide sequence: TGTGCCAGCAGTTTCGGAGTACCAAGTCTCGGAGATACGCAGTATTTT. Translating gives CASSFGVPSLGDTQYF. This sequence joins TRBV5-6 and TRBJ2-3; D is unclear. The germline CDR1 and CDR2 sequences are SGHDT and YYEEEE. CDR3 length: 16 residues. V lost 5 bases and J 5 bases, leaving 21 bases between the germline ends. The full variable domain, its missing parts supplied by reference TRBV5-6 and TRBJ2-3, is DAGVTQSPTHLIKTRGQQVTLRCSPKSGHDTVSWYQQALGQGPQFIFQYYEEEERQRGNFPDRFSGHQFPNYSSELNVNALLLGDSALYLCASSFGVPSLGDTQYFGPGTRLTVL.

The chain carries TRBV19 and TRBJ2-7, with 13 bases identical to TRBD2. V trimming: 4 bases; J trimming: 0 bases; junction bases outside the gene matches: 0. Looked up from germline, CDR1 is LNHDA and CDR2 is SQIVND (reference sequence). The CDR3 is 15 residues long. This CDR3 is CASSRLAGGSYEQYF. CDR3 sequence (DNA): TGTGCCAGTAGTAGACTAGCGGGAGGCTCCTACGAGCAGTACTTC.

The chain combines TRBV6-5 with TRBJ2-3, with 9 positions matching TRBD2. This CDR3 region has 15 residues. Germline CDR1 and CDR2: MNHEY and SVGAGI. J gave up 7 bases and V 6 bases, and 11 bases lay outside the gene matches. The CDR3 sequence is CASSLRLAGDNTQYF. The CDR3 nucleotides read TGTGCCAGCAGCCTTCGCTTAGCGGGAGACAATACGCAGTATTTT.

The chain carries TRBV7-9 and TRBJ1-5, with D unclear. V dropped 1 base and J dropped 7 bases, with 14 bases sitting between them. Germline CDR1 is SEHNR and CDR2 is FQNEAQ (reference sequence). There are 15 residues in the CDR3. The CDR3, as DNA: TGTGCCAGCAGCTTAGGGGGAGTCGAAGAGCAGCCCCAGCATTTT. Translated: CASSLGGVEEQPQHF.

J is TRBJ2-7 and V is TRBV27; 9 bases are a match to TRBD1. Germline-derived CDR1 and CDR2 are MNHEY and SMNVEV (reference sequence). The CDR3 contains 13 residues. The J segment lost 7 bases and the V segment lost 10 bases, leaving 11 bases of the junction unmatched. CDR3 DNA: TGTGCCAATCCGGGACAGGGAAAAGAAGAGCAGTACTTC. It is translated as CANPGQGKEEQYF.

The rearrangement uses TRBV7-9 and TRBJ2-7; weak D call: TRBD1 (5 bases). Trimming removed 4 bases from V and 6 bases from J, with 16 bases in between. CDR3 length: 14 residues. Looked up from germline, CDR1 is SEHNR and CDR2 is FQNEAQ (reference sequence). The CDR3 is CASSSTQGHGEQYF. The CDR3 region has the DNA TGTGCCAGCAGCTCCACCCAGGGCCACGGCGAGCAGTACTTC.

The CDR3 reads CATSIGGRFDGYTF. CDR3 in DNA: TGTGCCACCAGCATCGGGGGGCGGTTCGATGGCTACACCTTC. This chain links TRBV15 with TRBJ1-2; tentatively, D is TRBD1 (6 bases). The CDR3 is made up of 14 amino acids. Trimming cost V 4 bases and J 6 bases, with 15 bases left between them. Germline V lookup: CDR1 LNHNV, CDR2 YYDKDF (reference sequence).

This chain joins TRBV28 and TRBJ1-1; unclear D gene. Trimming removed 10 bases from V and 7 bases from J, with 22 bases in between. This CDR3 is 14 amino acids long. Germline CDR1 reads MDHEN; CDR2 reads SYDVKM. The chain's CDR3 is CATSFVAGAFEAFF. CDR3 in DNA: TGTGCCACCTCATTTGTGGCGGGAGCCTTTGAAGCTTTCTTT.

The chain couples TRBV6-1 to TRBJ2-3; D not certain. V lost 7 bases and J lost 3, with 5 bases in between. This CDR3 has 11 residues. Germline CDR1 and CDR2: MNHNS and SASEGT. The CDR3 DNA reads TGTGCCAGCACAATTACAGATACGCAGTATTTT. It yields the protein CASTITDTQYF.

J is TRBJ1-1 and V is TRBV7-6; D perhaps matches TRBD1 (5 bases). The CDR3 contains 13 residues. The V gene lost 1 base and the J gene lost 6 bases, with 9 bases spanning the gap. Germline V gene data show CDR1 as SGHVS and CDR2 as FNYEAQ. The CDR3 region is CASSLGGRAEAFF. The CDR3 nucleotides read TGTGCCAGCAGCTTAGGGGGCAGGGCTGAAGCTTTCTTT.

V usage is TRBV27 and J usage is TRBJ1-5; 9 bases fit TRBD1. CDR3 length: 15 amino acids. Per germline, CDR1 MNHEY and CDR2 SMNVEV (reference sequence). V was pared by 0 bases and J by 4 bases, with 1 base of the junction left unmatched. The DNA for the CDR3 is TGTGCCAGCAGTTTATCGGGACAGGGAAATCAGCCCCAGCATTTT. This sequence encodes CASSLSGQGNQPQHF.

V usage is TRBV25-1 and J usage is TRBJ1-5, with 8 bases lining up with TRBD1. CDR1 MGHDK and CDR2 SYGVNS come from the germline V gene. The CDR3 loop spans 16 amino acids. V lost 1 base and J lost 2; bases outside the gene matches: 4. Written as DNA, the CDR3 is TGTGCCAGCAGTGAATCGGACAGGGAAGGCAATCAGCCCCAGCATTTT. Translating gives CASSESDREGNQPQHF.